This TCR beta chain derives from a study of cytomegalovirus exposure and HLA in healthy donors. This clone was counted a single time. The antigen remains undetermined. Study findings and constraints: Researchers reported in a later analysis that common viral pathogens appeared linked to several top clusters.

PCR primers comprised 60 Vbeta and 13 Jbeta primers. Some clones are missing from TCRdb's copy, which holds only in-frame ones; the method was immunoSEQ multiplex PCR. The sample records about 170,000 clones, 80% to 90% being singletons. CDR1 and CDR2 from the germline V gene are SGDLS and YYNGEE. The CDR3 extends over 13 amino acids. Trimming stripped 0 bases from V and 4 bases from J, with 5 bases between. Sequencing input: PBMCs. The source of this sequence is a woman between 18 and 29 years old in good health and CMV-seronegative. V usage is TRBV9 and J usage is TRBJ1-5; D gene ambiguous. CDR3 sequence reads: CASSVAQNQPQHF. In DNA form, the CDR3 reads TGTGCCAGCAGCGTAGCCCAGAATCAGCCCCAGCATTTT. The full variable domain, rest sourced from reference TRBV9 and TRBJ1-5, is DSGVTQTPKHLITATGQRVTLRCSPRSGDLSVYWYQQSLDQGLQFLIQYYNGEERAKGNILERFSAQQFPDLHSELNLSSLELGDSALYFCASSVAQNQPQHFGDGTRLSIL.